Shown below are 15 T cell receptor beta chains from a single sample sequenced in a study of blood T cell repertoires in COVID-19. The data were produced by immunoSEQ multiplex PCR, yet TCRdb's version contains in-frame clones alone and is incomplete. Among around 250,000 clones listed, around four fifths were seen once. Material for sequencing was PBMCs or T cells enriched from blood (not recorded which). The origin of the receptors is a man aged 35 to 55 who had recovered from COVID-19.

This chain uses TRBV7-2 with TRBJ1-5, with no clear D. The V end lost 0 bases, the J end lost 7 bases, and 10 bases lay between the germline ends. Germline assignment: CDR1 SGHTA and CDR2 FQGNSA. This CDR3 is built from 14 residues. The CDR3 coding sequence is TGTGCCAGCAGCTTAGCCTTTGAGGGCCAGCCCCAGCATTTT. Its translation: CASSLAFEGQPQHF.

The chain has TRBV4-1 and TRBJ1-5; D unresolved. The CDR3 spans 15 residues. The germline gives CDR1 MGHRA, CDR2 YSYEKL. V dropped 4 bases and J dropped 5 bases, with 15 bases sitting between them. This CDR3 is CASSPREVADQPQHF. In DNA form, the CDR3 reads TGCGCCAGCAGCCCCAGAGAGGTGGCGGATCAGCCCCAGCATTTT.

V gene TRBV6-5 combines with J gene TRBJ1-6, with D possibly being TRBD1 (6 bases). Germline V lookup: CDR1 MNHEY, CDR2 SVGAGI. V lost 7 bases, J lost 8 bases, and 15 bases lay in between. This CDR3 spans 14 amino acids. Here the CDR3 reads CASTDDRYDSPLHF. The CDR3 DNA sequence: TGTGCCAGCACCGACGACAGGTACGATTCACCCCTCCACTTT.

This clone has just a few counts. The genes are TRBV7-2 and TRBJ2-1, with a weak D call TRBD2 (6 bases). Germline V lookup: CDR1 SGHTA, CDR2 FQGNSA. The CDR3 is made up of 15 amino acids. V was shortened by 1 base and J by 6 bases, with 13 bases between the two germline ends. CDR3: CASSLVRGTSNEQFF. The DNA for the CDR3 is TGTGCCAGCAGCTTAGTGCGCGGGACGTCCAATGAGCAGTTCTTC.

The chain links TRBV2 to TRBJ1-1; tentative D call: TRBD1 (6 bases). Germline V CDR1 and CDR2: SNHLY, FYNNEI. This CDR3 comprises 16 residues. V was shortened by 6 bases and J by 5 bases, with 22 bases between the two germline ends. CDR3 DNA sequence: TGTGCCAGCAGAGAATTAGTGGGGGGGGCAAATACTGAAGCTTTCTTT. Protein: CASRELVGGANTEAFF.

The chain carries TRBV4-3 and TRBJ2-1; D is possibly TRBD2 (5 bases). Per the germline V gene, CDR1 is LGHNA and CDR2 is YSLEER. Between the trimmed V and J ends, which lost 0 bases and 4 bases, there was a span of 19 bases. The CDR3 sequence is 18 residues long. Here the CDR3 reads CASSQERWELAGYNEQFF. The DNA for the CDR3 is TGCGCCAGCAGCCAAGAACGATGGGAGCTAGCCGGATACAATGAGCAGTTCTTC.

The chain is built from TRBV28 and TRBJ1-3, with D possibly being TRBD1 (6 bases). The V gene's germline CDR1 is MDHEN and CDR2 SYDVKM. V was clipped by 4 bases and J by 1 base, with 11 bases between them. The CDR3 extends over 15 amino acids. The CDR3 here is CASSSRGSSGNTIYF. The CDR3 coding sequence is TGTGCCAGCAGTTCTAGGGGGAGTTCTGGAAACACCATATATTTT.

This chain links TRBV7-9 with TRBJ2-5, with D possibly matching TRBD2 (6 bases). V was shortened by 3 bases and J by 4 bases, with 12 bases between the two germline ends. The CDR3 has 14 amino acids. Germline CDR1 and CDR2: SEHNR and FQNEAQ (reference sequence). This chain's CDR3 is CASSFAGRGETQYF. The CDR3 region has the DNA TGTGCCAGCAGCTTCGCGGGGAGAGGAGAGACCCAGTACTTC.

This clone was seen just once. The gene calls are TRBV28 and TRBJ2-2; 13 bases match TRBD2. The V gene's germline CDR1 is MDHEN and CDR2 SYDVKM. The CDR3 is 18 amino acids. J gave up 3 bases and V 4 bases, and 8 bases lay outside the gene matches. CDR3 residues: CASSSNRGLAGYTGELFF. CDR3 coding DNA: TGTGCCAGCAGTTCTAATCGGGGACTAGCGGGATACACCGGGGAGCTGTTTTTT.

The chain recombines TRBV5-4 with TRBJ2-5, with 8 positions matching TRBD2. The CDR3 sequence is 14 residues long. Per germline, CDR1 SGHNT and CDR2 YYREEE (reference sequence). V was clipped by 1 base and J by 4 bases; unmatched bases: 3. CDR3 loop: CASSLRLAGETQYF. CDR3 DNA: TGTGCCAGCAGCTTGCGCCTAGCGGGAGAGACCCAGTACTTC.

This clone was detected only once. V gene TRBV7-6 combines with J gene TRBJ1-1; the D is unclear. Germline CDR1 is SGHVS and CDR2 is FNYEAQ. V lost 5 bases to trimming and J lost 4 bases, with 17 bases between them. This CDR3 is built from 15 residues. The CDR3 bases are TGTGCCAGCAGCCCCGGTTTTGCGGGAGGCACTGAAGCTTTCTTT. Its translation is CASSPGFAGGTEAFF.

The V gene is TRBV4-1, the J gene TRBJ2-5; D may be TRBD1 (6 bases). Trimming stripped 4 bases from V and 1 base from J, with 13 bases between. The CDR3 is 15 residues long. Germline V gene sequence: CDR1 MGHRA, CDR2 YSYEKL. The CDR3 bases are TGCGCCAGCAGCCCGGGCCGGGACACCCAAGAGACCCAGTACTTC. Protein product: CASSPGRDTQETQYF.

The chain couples TRBV15 to TRBJ1-1, with D possibly matching TRBD1 (5 bases). V shed 4 bases and J shed 7 bases, with 13 bases lying between them. Germline V lookup: CDR1 LNHNV, CDR2 YYDKDF (reference sequence). The CDR3 covers 13 residues. CDR3 nucleotide sequence: TGTGCCACCAGCAAACAGGCGGGGGATGAAGCTTTCTTT. It codes for CATSKQAGDEAFF. The full variable domain, completed using reference TRBV15 and TRBJ1-1, is DAMVIQNPRYQVTQFGKPVTLSCSQTLNHNVMYWYQQKSSQAPKLLFHYYDKDFNNEADTPDNFQSRRPNTSFCFLDIRSPGLGDTAMYLCATSKQAGDEAFFGQGTRLTVV.

V usage is TRBV5-1 and J usage is TRBJ2-2; 8 bases agree with TRBD2. The junction had 8 bases not matched to a gene; V was cut back by 4 bases and J by 6 bases. Germline V CDR1 and CDR2: SGHRS, YFSETQ. The CDR3 has 15 amino acids. CDR3 nucleotides: TGCGCCAGCAGCCCGGGAGGGCTGTTCGCCGGGGAGCTGTTTTTT. Translation: CASSPGGLFAGELFF. Drawing the rest from reference TRBV5-1 and TRBJ2-2, the complete variable domain is KAGVTQTPRYLIKTRGQQVTLSCSPISGHRSVSWYQQTPGQGLQFLFEYFSETQRNKGNFPGRFSGRQFSNSRSEMNVSTLELGDSALYLCASSPGGLFAGELFFGEGSRLTVL.

CDR3 region: CASSHPTGKNIQYF. In nucleotides, the CDR3 is TGTGCCAGCAGTCACCCCACAGGCAAAAACATTCAGTACTTC. This chain connects TRBV6-5 to TRBJ2-4, with TRBD1 as a possible D gene (5 bases). There are 14 residues in the CDR3. V lost 5 bases, J lost 3 bases, and 11 bases lay in between. Germline V lookup: CDR1 MNHEY, CDR2 SVGAGI.